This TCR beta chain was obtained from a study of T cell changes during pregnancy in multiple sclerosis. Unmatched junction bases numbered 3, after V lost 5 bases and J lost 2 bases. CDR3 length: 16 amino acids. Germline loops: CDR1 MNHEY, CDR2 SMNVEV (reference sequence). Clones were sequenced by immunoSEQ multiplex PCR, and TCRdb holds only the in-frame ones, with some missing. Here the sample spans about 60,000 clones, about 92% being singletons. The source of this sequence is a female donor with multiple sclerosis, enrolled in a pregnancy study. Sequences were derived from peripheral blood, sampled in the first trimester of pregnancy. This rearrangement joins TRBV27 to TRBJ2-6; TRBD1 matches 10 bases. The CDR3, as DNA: TGTGCCAGCAGTGCCGGGACAGGGGCTGGGGCCAACGTCCTGACTTTC. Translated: CASSAGTGAGANVLTF.